The next 14 T cell receptor beta chains were all read from a single sample in a study of blood T cell repertoires in COVID-19. TCRdb keeps only in-frame clones here, not all; method: immunoSEQ multiplex PCR. Of 65,000 or so clones in the sample, 75% to 90% are singletons; the top ten hold roughly 10%. Sequencing used peripheral blood. These receptors were collected from a man younger than 45 with COVID-19, enrolled during active disease.

This clone was recorded once. The V gene is TRBV28, the J gene TRBJ1-5; a possible D gene is TRBD1 (5 bases). V lost 4 bases and J lost 7, with 20 bases in between. The CDR3 sequence is 16 residues long. CDR1 and CDR2 (germline): MDHEN, SYDVKM. The CDR3 sequence: CASSSSRAAGRQPQHF. The CDR3 bases are TGTGCCAGCAGTTCCAGCCGGGCAGCGGGACGACAGCCCCAGCATTTT.

V and J are TRBV27 and TRBJ2-3; D is possibly TRBD1 (5 bases). Germline loops: CDR1 MNHEY, CDR2 SMNVEV (reference sequence). The CDR3 is 14 amino acids. Trimming pared 3 bases from V and 2 bases from J, leaving 9 bases between. CDR3 nucleotide sequence: TGTGCCAGCAGTTTCGAAGGGGCCACAGATACGCAGTATTTT. Translated: CASSFEGATDTQYF.

The rearrangement joins TRBV4-3 to TRBJ1-2, with D maybe TRBD1 (5 bases). This CDR3 is 16 amino acids long. Trimming pared 1 base from V and 0 bases from J, leaving 12 bases between. Germline CDR1 is LGHNA and CDR2 is YSLEER. CDR3: CASSQVLGRANYGYTF. In DNA, the CDR3 is TGCGCCAGCAGCCAAGTTCTGGGGCGAGCTAACTATGGCTACACCTTC.

V usage is TRBV28 and J usage is TRBJ1-2; 10 nucleotides line up with TRBD1. V trimming: 8 bases; J trimming: 3 bases; junction bases outside the gene matches: 3. The CDR3 extends over 13 amino acids. Germline-derived CDR1 and CDR2 are MDHEN and SYDVKM. CDR3 protein: CASVGTGDYGYTF. The CDR3 DNA sequence: TGTGCCAGCGTCGGGACAGGGGACTATGGCTACACCTTC.

This clone is medium-sized (0.01 to 0.1%) in the sample. The chain carries TRBV19 and TRBJ2-3; 13 bases line up with TRBD2. The CDR3 spans 14 residues. The ends lost 6 bases at V and 4 bases at J; junction bases unmatched: 1. The germline V gene has CDR1 LNHDA and CDR2 SQIVND (reference sequence). The CDR3 DNA sequence: TGTGCCAGTAGGGGACTAGCGGGACCAGATACGCAGTATTTT. It translates to CASRGLAGPDTQYF.

The chain recombines TRBV13 with TRBJ2-1; possible D gene TRBD2, 5 bases. The CDR3 covers 14 residues. V was shortened by 3 bases and J by 6 bases, with 12 bases between the two germline ends. Germline CDR1 PRHDT, CDR2 FYEKMQ (reference sequence). CDR3 protein: CASSFDTRRNEQFF. The CDR3 DNA sequence: TGTGCCAGCAGCTTTGACACTAGGCGCAATGAGCAGTTCTTC.

This clone appeared a single time. The gene calls are TRBV11-2 and TRBJ1-3, with no clear D. Looked up from germline, CDR1 is SGHAT and CDR2 is FQNNGV. The CDR3 spans 17 residues. Trimming removed 5 bases from V and 4 bases from J, with 21 bases in between. Here the CDR3 reads CASSPRGGRLRGNTIYF. In DNA form, the CDR3 reads TGTGCCAGCAGCCCCCGGGGAGGCCGTCTACGAGGAAACACCATATATTTT.

This chain uses TRBV9 with TRBJ1-2; D is undetermined. Germline-derived CDR1 and CDR2 are SGDLS and YYNGEE. V lost 7 bases to trimming and J lost 8 bases, with 18 bases between them. The CDR3 loop spans 13 amino acids. The CDR3 spells CASGSSEVEGYTF. The CDR3 nucleotides are TGTGCCAGCGGTTCATCCGAGGTTGAGGGCTACACCTTC. The full variable domain, its missing parts supplied by reference TRBV9 and TRBJ1-2, is DSGVTQTPKHLITATGQRVTLRCSPRSGDLSVYWYQQSLDQGLQFLIQYYNGEERAKGNILERFSAQQFPDLHSELNLSSLELGDSALYFCASGSSEVEGYTFGSGTRLTVV.

J is TRBJ2-7 and V is TRBV19, with no clear D. CDR1 and CDR2 from the germline V gene are LNHDA and SQIVND (reference sequence). This CDR3 region has 14 residues. V lost 3 bases and J lost 1, with 10 bases in between. For the CDR3, the DNA is TGTGCCAGTAGTATGGCGGTCGATTCCTACGAGCAGTACTTC. The encoded protein is CASSMAVDSYEQYF.

This chain connects TRBV3-1 (or the pseudogene TRBV3-2) to TRBJ1-5; unclear D gene. V gave up 1 base and J gave up 3 bases, with 10 bases separating them. The CDR3 totals 15 residues. Per germline, CDR1 LGHDT and CDR2 YNNKEL (reference sequence). CDR3 sequence reads: CASSQGQADNQPQHF. CDR3 bases: TGTGCCAGCAGCCAAGGGCAGGCCGACAATCAGCCCCAGCATTTT.

In DNA form, the CDR3 reads TGTGCCACCAGCGGGAGGACGGCAGTATCTGGGGCCAACGTCCTGACTTTC. It translates to CATSGRTAVSGANVLTF. The V and J genes are TRBV15 and TRBJ2-6; TRBD2 might be the D (6 bases). This CDR3 spans 17 amino acids. Trimming removed 5 bases from V and 1 base from J, with 15 bases in between. CDR1 is LNHNV and CDR2 is YYDKDF in the germline V gene (reference sequence).

The chain links TRBV18 to TRBJ1-2, with D possibly being TRBD1 (5 bases). Trimming removed 2 bases from V and 4 bases from J, with 17 bases in between. This CDR3 region has 16 residues. The V gene's germline CDR1 is KGHSH and CDR2 LQKENI. This chain's CDR3 is CASSPAGAQRGYGYTF. Here the CDR3 DNA reads TGTGCCAGCTCACCAGCCGGGGCTCAGCGGGGCTATGGCTACACCTTC.

The chain has TRBV19 and TRBJ2-4; 9 bases map to TRBD1. The CDR3 is 17 amino acids. J was trimmed by 1 base and V by 7 bases; bases with no gene match: 11. Germline-derived CDR1 and CDR2 are LNHDA and SQIVND (reference sequence). The CDR3 here is CASTKRGDRVAKNIQYF. CDR3 DNA: TGTGCCAGTACCAAGAGGGGGGACAGGGTGGCCAAAAACATTCAGTACTTC.

This clone was detected once. The chain recombines TRBV7-2 with TRBJ2-1, with TRBD2 matching 8 bases. The CDR3 length is 15 residues. The V gene's germline CDR1 is SGHTA and CDR2 FQGNSA. The junction had 7 bases not matched to a gene; V was cut back by 5 bases and J by 4 bases. Written as DNA, the CDR3 is TGTGCCAGCAGCCTTAGCGGGACCTCTTACAATGAGCAGTTCTTC. This gives the protein CASSLSGTSYNEQFF.